This T cell receptor (beta chain) came from a study of cytomegalovirus exposure and HLA in healthy donors. Note on this clone: What it recognizes is unknown. The sample contains more than one DNA sequence encoding this CDR3.

Broader study findings: A later analysis reported that several of the most significant clusters appeared to be linked to common viral pathogens, among them Epstein-Barr virus. Available immune exposure information covered CMV serostatus only.

Healthy bone marrow donors supplied every sample. The PCR was carried out with 60 Vbeta primers and 13 Jbeta primers. Only in-frame clones appear in the TCRdb table, and some are missing; sequencing was by immunoSEQ multiplex PCR. The sample shows about 170,000 clones, roughly 86% of them seen only once. V gave up 6 bases and J gave up 4 bases, with 9 bases separating them. Germline V gene sequence: CDR1 MNHEY, CDR2 SVGAGI. The CDR3 consists of 12 residues. The genes are TRBV6-5 and TRBJ1-2, with a tentative D call TRBD1 (5 bases). This receptor was identified in a girl under 18 in good health and CMV-seropositive. Sequencing was performed on PBMCs. The CDR3 loop is CASSLDSYGYTF. The CDR3 nucleotides are TGTGCCAGCAGCCTCGACAGCTATGGCTACACCTTC.